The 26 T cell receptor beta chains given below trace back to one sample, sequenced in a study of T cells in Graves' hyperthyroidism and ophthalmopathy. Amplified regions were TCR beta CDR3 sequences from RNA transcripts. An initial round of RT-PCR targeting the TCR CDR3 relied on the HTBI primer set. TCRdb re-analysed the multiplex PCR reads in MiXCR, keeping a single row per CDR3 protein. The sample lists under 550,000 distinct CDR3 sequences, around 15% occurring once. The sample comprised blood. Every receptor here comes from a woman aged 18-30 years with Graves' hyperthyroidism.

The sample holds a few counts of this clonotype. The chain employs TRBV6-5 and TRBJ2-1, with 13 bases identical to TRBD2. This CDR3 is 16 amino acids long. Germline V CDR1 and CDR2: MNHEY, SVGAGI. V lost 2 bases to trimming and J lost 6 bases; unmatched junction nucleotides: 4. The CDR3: CASSYGLAGALNEQFF. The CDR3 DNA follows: TGTGCCAGCAGTTACGGACTAGCGGGAGCCCTCAATGAGCAGTTCTTC.

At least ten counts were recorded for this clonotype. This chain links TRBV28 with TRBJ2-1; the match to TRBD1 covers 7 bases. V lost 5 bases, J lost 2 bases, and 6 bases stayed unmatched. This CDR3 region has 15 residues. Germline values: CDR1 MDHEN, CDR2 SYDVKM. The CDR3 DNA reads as TGTGCCAGCAGTGCCGAGGGGACAGCCTACAATGAGCAGTTCTTC. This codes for CASSAEGTAYNEQFF.

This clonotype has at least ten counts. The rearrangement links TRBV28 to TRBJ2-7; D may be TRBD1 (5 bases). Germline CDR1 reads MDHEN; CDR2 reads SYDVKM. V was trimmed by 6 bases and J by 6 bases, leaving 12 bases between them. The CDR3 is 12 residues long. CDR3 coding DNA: TGTGCCAGCAGGACGCAGGGTCTCGAGCAGTACTTC. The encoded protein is CASRTQGLEQYF.

The CDR3 loop reads CSARDTAGGFRYEQYF. The CDR3 bases are TGCAGTGCTAGAGATACGGCGGGAGGGTTCCGCTACGAGCAGTACTTC. V and J are TRBV20-1 and TRBJ2-7; TRBD2 matches 9 bases. The CDR3 is 16 residues long. The germline V gene has CDR1 DFQATT and CDR2 SNEGSKA (reference sequence). Germline trimming cut 0 bases from V and 3 bases from J; bases unmatched to any gene: 9.

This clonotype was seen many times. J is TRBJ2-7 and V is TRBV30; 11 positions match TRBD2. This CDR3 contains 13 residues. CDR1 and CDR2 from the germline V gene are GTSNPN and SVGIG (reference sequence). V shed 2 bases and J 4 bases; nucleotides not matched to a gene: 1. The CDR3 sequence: CAWSRLAGYEQYF. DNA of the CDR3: TGTGCCTGGAGTAGACTAGCGGGGTACGAGCAGTACTTC.

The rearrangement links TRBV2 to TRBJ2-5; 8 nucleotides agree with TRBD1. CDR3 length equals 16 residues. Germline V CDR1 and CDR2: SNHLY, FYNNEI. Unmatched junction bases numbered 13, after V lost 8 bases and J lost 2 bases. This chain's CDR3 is CASSPPRGQGQETQYF. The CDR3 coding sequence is TGTGCCAGCTCACCCCCCCGAGGACAGGGACAAGAGACCCAGTACTTC.

The CDR3 bases are TGTGCCAGCAGTTTAGAGAGGGCGGAGACCCAGTACTTC. The encoded protein is CASSLERAETQYF. V is TRBV12-3 or TRBV12-4 and J is TRBJ2-5; D possibly corresponds to TRBD2 (5 bases). The CDR3 contains 13 residues. Trimming removed 1 base at V and 5 bases at J, with 8 bases between.

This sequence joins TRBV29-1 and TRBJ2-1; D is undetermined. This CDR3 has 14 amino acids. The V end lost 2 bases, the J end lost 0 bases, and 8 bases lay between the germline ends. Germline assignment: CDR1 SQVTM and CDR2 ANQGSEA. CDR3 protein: CSVETPHSYNEQFF. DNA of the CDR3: TGCAGCGTTGAAACCCCCCACTCCTACAATGAGCAGTTCTTC.

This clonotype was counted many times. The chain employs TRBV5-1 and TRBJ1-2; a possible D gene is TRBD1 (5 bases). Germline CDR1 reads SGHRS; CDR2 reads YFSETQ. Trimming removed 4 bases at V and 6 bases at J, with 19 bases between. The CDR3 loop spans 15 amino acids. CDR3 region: CASSRDSPLLNGYTF. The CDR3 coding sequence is TGCGCCAGCAGCCGGGACTCCCCCCTCTTGAATGGCTACACCTTC.

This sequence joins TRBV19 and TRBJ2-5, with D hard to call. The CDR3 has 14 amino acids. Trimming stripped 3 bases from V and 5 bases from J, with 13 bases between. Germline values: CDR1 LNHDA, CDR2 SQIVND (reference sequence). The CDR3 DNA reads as TGTGCCAGTAGTATCGGCACCAAGGCGGAGACCCAGTACTTC. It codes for CASSIGTKAETQYF.

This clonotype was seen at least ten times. The CDR3 region is CASSFGIRETQYF. The CDR3 bases are TGTGCCAGCAGCTTCGGGATTAGAGAGACCCAGTACTTC. This chain connects TRBV7-2 to TRBJ2-5, with D perhaps TRBD2 (5 bases). Germline V gene sequence: CDR1 SGHTA, CDR2 FQGNSA. The V and J ends lost 3 bases and 4 bases respectively, with 9 bases between them. The CDR3 totals 13 residues.

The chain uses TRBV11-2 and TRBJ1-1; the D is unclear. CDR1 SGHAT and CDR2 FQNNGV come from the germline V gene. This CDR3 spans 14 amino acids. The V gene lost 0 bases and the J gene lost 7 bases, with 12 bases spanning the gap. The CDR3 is CASSLEPRGREAFF. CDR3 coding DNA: TGTGCCAGCAGCTTAGAACCCCGTGGGCGTGAAGCTTTCTTT.

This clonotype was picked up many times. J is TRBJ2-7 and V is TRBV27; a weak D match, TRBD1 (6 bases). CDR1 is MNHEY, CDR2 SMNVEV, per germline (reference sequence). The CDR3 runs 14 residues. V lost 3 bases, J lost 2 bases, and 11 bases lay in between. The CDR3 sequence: CASSFSDSTYEQYF. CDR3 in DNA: TGTGCCAGCAGTTTTTCGGACAGTACCTACGAGCAGTACTTC.

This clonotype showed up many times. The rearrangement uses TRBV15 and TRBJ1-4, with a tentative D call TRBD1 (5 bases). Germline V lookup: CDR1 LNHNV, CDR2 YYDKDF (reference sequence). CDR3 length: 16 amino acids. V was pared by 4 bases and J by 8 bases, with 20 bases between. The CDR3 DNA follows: TGTGCCACCAGCAAGGGACTGGGTGACCGAGGAGAAAAACTGTTTTTT. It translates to CATSKGLGDRGEKLFF.

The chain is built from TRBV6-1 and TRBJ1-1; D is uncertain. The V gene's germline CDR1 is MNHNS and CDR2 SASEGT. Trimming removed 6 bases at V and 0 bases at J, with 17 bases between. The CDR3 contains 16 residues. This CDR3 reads CASRTKTGRMNTEAFF. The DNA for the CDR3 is TGTGCCAGCAGGACTAAAACCGGGAGGATGAACACTGAAGCTTTCTTT.

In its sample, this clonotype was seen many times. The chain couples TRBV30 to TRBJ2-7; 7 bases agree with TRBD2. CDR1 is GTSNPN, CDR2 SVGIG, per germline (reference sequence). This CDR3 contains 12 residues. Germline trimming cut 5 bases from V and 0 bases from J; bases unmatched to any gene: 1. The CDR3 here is CAWSGGSYEQYF. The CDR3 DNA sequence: TGTGCCTGGTCGGGAGGCTCCTACGAGCAGTACTTC.

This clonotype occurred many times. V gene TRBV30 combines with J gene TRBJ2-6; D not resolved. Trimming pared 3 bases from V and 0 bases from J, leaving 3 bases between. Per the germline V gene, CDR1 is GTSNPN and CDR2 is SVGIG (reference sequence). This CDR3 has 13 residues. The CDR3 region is CAWRVSGANVLTF. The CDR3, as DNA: TGTGCCTGGAGAGTCTCTGGGGCCAACGTCCTGACTTTC.

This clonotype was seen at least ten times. The CDR3 coding sequence is TGTGCCAGCAGTTCGTTGTACAGGGGAAGGAATAATGCCGGGGAGCTGTTTTTT. As protein: CASSSLYRGRNNAGELFF. The chain combines TRBV6-2 or TRBV6-3 with TRBJ2-2; the match to TRBD1 covers 7 bases. This CDR3 has 18 residues. Germline CDR1 reads MNHEY; CDR2 reads SVGEGT. J was trimmed by 6 bases and V by 4 bases; bases with no gene match: 17.

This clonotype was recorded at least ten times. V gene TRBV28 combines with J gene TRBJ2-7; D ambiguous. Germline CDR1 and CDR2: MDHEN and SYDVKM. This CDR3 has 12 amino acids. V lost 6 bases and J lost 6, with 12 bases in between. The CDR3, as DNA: TGTGCCAGCAGCGGGCCGCTCCGCGAGCAGTACTTC. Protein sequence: CASSGPLREQYF. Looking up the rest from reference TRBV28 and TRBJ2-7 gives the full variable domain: DVKVTQSSRYLVKRTGEKVFLECVQDMDHENMFWYRQDPGLGLRLIYFSYDVKMKEKGDIPEGYSVSREKKERFSLILESASTNQTSMYLCASSGPLREQYFGPGTRLTVT.

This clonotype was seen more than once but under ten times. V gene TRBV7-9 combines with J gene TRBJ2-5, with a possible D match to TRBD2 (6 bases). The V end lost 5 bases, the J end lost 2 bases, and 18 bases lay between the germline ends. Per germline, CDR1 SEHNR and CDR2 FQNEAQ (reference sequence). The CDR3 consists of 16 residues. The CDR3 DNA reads TGTGCCAGCAGCCCCAGAGGTTGGCTAGCGCAAGAGACCCAGTACTTC. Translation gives CASSPRGWLAQETQYF.

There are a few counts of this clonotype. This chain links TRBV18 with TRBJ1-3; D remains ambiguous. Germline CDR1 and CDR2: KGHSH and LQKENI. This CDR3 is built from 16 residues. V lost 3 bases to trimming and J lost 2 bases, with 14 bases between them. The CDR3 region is CASSPRAIRAGNTIYF. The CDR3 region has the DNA TGTGCCAGCTCACCCCGGGCTATCCGGGCTGGAAACACCATATATTTT.

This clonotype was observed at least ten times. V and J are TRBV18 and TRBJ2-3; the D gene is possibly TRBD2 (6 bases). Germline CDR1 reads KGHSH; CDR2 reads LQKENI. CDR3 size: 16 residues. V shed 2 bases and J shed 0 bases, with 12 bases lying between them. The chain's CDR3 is CASSPTSTTSTDTQYF. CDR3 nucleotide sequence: TGTGCCAGCTCACCAACTAGCACTACTAGCACAGATACGCAGTATTTT.

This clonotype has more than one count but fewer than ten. DNA for the CDR3: TGTGCCAGCAGTTTAAGTTCAGGCCCAATCTATGGCTACACCTTC. Translation gives CASSLSSGPIYGYTF. This chain joins TRBV27 and TRBJ1-2; D uncertain. The CDR3 covers 15 residues. Trimming removed 2 bases at V and 4 bases at J, with 14 bases between. Germline-derived CDR1 and CDR2 are MNHEY and SMNVEV (reference sequence).

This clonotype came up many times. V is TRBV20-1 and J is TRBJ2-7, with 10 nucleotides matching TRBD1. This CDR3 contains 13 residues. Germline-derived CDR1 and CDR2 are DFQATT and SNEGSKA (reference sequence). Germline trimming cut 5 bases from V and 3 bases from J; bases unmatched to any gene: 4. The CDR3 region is CSAEGQGGYEQYF. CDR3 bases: TGCAGTGCTGAAGGACAGGGGGGCTACGAGCAGTACTTC.

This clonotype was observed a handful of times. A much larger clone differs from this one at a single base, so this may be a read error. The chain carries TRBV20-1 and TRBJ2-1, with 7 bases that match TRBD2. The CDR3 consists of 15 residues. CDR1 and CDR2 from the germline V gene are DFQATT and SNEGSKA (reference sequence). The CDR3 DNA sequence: TGCAGTGCCAGAGTAGGGAGGGACCCATACAATGAGCAGTTCTTC. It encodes CSARVGRDPYNEQFF.

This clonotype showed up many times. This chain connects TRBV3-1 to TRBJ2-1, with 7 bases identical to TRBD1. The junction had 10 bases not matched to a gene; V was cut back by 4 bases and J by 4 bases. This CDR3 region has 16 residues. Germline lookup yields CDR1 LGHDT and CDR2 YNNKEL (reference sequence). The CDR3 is CASSLLRGTAYNEQFF. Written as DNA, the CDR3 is TGTGCCAGCAGCCTTCTCAGGGGGACAGCTTACAATGAGCAGTTCTTC.